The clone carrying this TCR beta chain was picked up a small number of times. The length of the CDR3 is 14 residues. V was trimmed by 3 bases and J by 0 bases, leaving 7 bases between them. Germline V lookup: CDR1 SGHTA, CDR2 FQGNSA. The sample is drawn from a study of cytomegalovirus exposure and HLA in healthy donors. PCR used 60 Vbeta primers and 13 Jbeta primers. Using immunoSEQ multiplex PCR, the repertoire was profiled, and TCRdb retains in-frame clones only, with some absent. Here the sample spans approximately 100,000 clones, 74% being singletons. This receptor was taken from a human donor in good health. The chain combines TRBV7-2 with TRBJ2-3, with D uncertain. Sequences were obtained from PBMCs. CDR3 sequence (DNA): TGTGCCAGCAGCTTCTCTACTAGCACAGATACGCAGTATTTT. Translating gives CASSFSTSTDTQYF.